These 6 T cell receptor beta chains were all obtained from the same sample, sequenced in a study of chemoradiotherapy in HPV16-positive cancers. Generated by immunoSEQ multiplex PCR, the TCRdb table keeps only in-frame clones and is missing some. The repertoire includes fewer than 8,500 clones, around 89% of them detected once, and around 10% sits in the top ten. The material sequenced was tumor tissue, taken from a patient who underwent chemoradiotherapy. Receptor source: a human donor with HPV-associated anogenital cancer.

CDR3 sequence: CASSEVGYEQYF. The CDR3 DNA follows: TGCGCCAGCAGTGAGGTTGGCTACGAGCAGTACTTC. This sequence joins TRBV10-2 and TRBJ2-7; D unclear. The CDR3 length is 12 residues. CDR1 WSHSY and CDR2 SAAADI come from the germline V gene. V lost 2 bases to trimming and J lost 3 bases, with 5 bases between them.

This sequence joins TRBV28 and TRBJ1-2, with TRBD1 identical over 11 bases. Germline V gene sequence: CDR1 MDHEN, CDR2 SYDVKM. The CDR3 has 14 amino acids. Germline trimming cut 6 bases from V and 6 bases from J; bases unmatched to any gene: 6. The CDR3 DNA sequence: TGTGCCAGCAGAGGACAGGGGGCGGGTGATGGCTACACCTTC. Protein product: CASRGQGAGDGYTF.

The rearrangement uses TRBV5-1 and TRBJ2-3, with 8 positions matching TRBD2. The CDR3 loop spans 15 amino acids. Trimming at V came to 4 bases and at J to 4 bases, leaving 8 bases not matched to a gene. Per germline, CDR1 SGHRS and CDR2 YFSETQ. The CDR3 sequence is CASSPQRERADTQYF. In DNA, the CDR3 is TGCGCCAGCAGCCCCCAGCGGGAGCGGGCAGATACGCAGTATTTT.

The V and J genes are TRBV6-6 and TRBJ1-1, with D perhaps TRBD1 (5 bases). The ends were cut back, 2 bases at V and 5 bases at J, with 6 bases in the middle. CDR1 is MNHNY, CDR2 SVGAGI, per germline (reference sequence). This CDR3 spans 12 amino acids. The DNA of the CDR3 is TGTGCCAGCAGTTACGGGGGGACTGAAGCTTTCTTT. Its protein product is CASSYGGTEAFF.

The V gene is TRBV5-5, the J gene TRBJ1-2, with a possible D match to TRBD1 (5 bases). The V gene's germline CDR1 is SGHKS and CDR2 YYEKEE (reference sequence). Trimming took 6 bases from V and 2 from J, leaving 17 bases between them. This CDR3 spans 15 amino acids. CDR3 coding DNA: TGTGCCAGCACCTCGGAGGGGATTTTCAACTATGGCTACACCTTC. It codes for CASTSEGIFNYGYTF.

This chain links TRBV7-8 with TRBJ2-5; 7 bases are a match to TRBD1. Losses at the gene ends were 1 base for V and 2 bases for J; bases not matched to a gene: 4. This CDR3 comprises 15 residues. Per germline, CDR1 SGHVS and CDR2 FQNEAQ. CDR3 sequence (DNA): TGTGCCAGCAGCTTAGGCCAGGGGGTTCAAGAGACCCAGTACTTC. Its translation: CASSLGQGVQETQYF. The full variable domain, completed using reference TRBV7-8 and TRBJ2-5, is GAGVSQSPRYKVAKRGQDVALRCDPISGHVSLFWYQQALGQGPEFLTYFQNEAQLDKSGLPSDRFFAERPEGSVSTLKIQRTQQEDSAVYLCASSLGQGVQETQYFGPGTRLLVL.